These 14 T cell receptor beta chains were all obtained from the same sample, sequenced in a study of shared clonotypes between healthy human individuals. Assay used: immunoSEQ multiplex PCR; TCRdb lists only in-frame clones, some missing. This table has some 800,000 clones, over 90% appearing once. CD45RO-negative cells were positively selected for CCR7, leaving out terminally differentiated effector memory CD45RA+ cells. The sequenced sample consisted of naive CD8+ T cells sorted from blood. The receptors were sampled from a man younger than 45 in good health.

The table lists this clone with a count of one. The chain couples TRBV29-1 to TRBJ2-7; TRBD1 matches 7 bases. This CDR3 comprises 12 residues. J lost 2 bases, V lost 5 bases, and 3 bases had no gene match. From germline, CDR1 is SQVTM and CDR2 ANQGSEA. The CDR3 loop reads CSVNGQAYEQYF. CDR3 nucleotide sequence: TGCAGCGTTAATGGACAGGCCTACGAGCAGTACTTC.

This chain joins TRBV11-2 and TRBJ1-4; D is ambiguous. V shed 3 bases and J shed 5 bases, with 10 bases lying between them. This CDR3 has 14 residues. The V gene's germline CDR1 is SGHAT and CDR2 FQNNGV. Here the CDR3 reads CASSFWEGNEKLFF. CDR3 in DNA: TGTGCCAGCAGCTTCTGGGAGGGAAATGAAAAACTGTTTTTT.

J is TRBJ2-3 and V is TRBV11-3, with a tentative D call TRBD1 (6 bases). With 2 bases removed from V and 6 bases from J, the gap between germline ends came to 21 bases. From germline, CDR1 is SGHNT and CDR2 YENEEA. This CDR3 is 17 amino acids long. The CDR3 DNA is TGTGCCAGCAGCTTAAAGAGGACAGATCTTCTCACGGATACGCAGTATTTT. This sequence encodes CASSLKRTDLLTDTQYF.

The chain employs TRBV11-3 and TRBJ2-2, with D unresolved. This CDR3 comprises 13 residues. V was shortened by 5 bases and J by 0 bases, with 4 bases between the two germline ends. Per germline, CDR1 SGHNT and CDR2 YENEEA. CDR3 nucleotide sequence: TGTGCCAGCAGCGGAGCGAACACCGGGGAGCTGTTTTTT. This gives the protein CASSGANTGELFF.

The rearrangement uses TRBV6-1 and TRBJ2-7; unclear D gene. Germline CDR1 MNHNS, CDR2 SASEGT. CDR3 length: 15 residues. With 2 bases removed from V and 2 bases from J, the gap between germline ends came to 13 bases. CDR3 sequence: CASSESVWSPYEQYF. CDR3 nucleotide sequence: TGTGCCAGCAGTGAATCTGTCTGGAGCCCCTACGAGCAGTACTTC.

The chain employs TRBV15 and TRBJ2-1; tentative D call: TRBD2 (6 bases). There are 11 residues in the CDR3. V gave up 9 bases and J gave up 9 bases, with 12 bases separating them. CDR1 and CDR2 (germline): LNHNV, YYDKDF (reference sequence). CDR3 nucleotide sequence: TGTGCCACTTCTAGCGTTAGTGAGCAGTTCTTC. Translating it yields CATSSVSEQFF.

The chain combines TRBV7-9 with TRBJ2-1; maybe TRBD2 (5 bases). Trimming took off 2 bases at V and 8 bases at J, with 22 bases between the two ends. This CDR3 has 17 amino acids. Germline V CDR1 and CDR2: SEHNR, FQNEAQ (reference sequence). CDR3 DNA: TGTGCCAGCAGCTTAAATAGCGCCCCGGGTAGACGGTATGAGCAGTTCTTC. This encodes CASSLNSAPGRRYEQFF.

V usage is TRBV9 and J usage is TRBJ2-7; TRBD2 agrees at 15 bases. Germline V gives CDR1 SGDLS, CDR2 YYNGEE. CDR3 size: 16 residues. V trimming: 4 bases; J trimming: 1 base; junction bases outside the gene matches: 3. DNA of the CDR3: TGTGCCAGCAGCAAGGGACTAGCGGGAGGTTCCTACGAGCAGTACTTC. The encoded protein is CASSKGLAGGSYEQYF.

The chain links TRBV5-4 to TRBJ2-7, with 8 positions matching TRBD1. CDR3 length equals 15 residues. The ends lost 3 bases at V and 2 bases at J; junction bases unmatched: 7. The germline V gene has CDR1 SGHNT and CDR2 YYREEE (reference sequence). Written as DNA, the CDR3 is TGTGCCAGCAGCTCCCCGGGACAGGAGGCCTACGAGCAGTACTTC. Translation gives CASSSPGQEAYEQYF.

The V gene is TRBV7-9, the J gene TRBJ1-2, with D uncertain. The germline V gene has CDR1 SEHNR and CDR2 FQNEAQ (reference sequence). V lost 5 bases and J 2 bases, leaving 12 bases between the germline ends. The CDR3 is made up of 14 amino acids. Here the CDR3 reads CASSHTDGNYGYTF. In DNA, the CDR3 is TGTGCCAGCAGCCATACCGACGGGAACTATGGCTACACCTTC.

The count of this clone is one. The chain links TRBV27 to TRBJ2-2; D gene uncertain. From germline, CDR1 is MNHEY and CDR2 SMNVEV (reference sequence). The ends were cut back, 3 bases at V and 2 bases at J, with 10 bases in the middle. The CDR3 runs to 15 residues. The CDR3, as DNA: TGTGCCAGCAGTTTTTTCCCAGGAAACACCGGGGAGCTGTTTTTT. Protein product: CASSFFPGNTGELFF.

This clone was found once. In DNA, the CDR3 is TGTGCCAGCAGCGCCAAGGACCGATATAGCAATCAGCCCCAGCATTTT. Translated, it gives CASSAKDRYSNQPQHF. The chain employs TRBV6-6 and TRBJ1-5, with D unresolved. CDR3 length equals 16 residues. The V gene lost 6 bases and the J gene lost 0 bases, with 15 bases spanning the gap. The germline V gene encodes CDR1 MNHNY and CDR2 SVGAGI (reference sequence).

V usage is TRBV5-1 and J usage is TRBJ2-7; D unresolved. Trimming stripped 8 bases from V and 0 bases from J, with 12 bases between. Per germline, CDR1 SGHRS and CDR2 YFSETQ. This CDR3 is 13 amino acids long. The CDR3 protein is CASRQISSYEQYF. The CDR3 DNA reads TGCGCCAGTAGACAAATCAGCTCCTACGAGCAGTACTTC.

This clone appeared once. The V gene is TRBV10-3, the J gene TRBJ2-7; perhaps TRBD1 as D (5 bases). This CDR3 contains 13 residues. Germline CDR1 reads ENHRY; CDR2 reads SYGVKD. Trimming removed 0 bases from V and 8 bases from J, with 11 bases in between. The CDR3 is CAISESRQGKQYF. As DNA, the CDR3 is TGTGCCATCAGTGAGTCGCGGCAGGGCAAGCAGTACTTC.